This TCR beta chain was recorded in a study of blood T cell repertoires in COVID-19. TCRdb's table, derived via immunoSEQ multiplex PCR, lists solely in-frame clones and lacks some. There are 95,000 to 120,000 clones in the sample; 70% to 90% occur only once, and 4.6% lies in the top ten. The CDR3 loop spans 15 amino acids. V shed 1 base and J shed 4 bases, with 13 bases lying between them. Germline CDR1 and CDR2: LGHDT and YNNKEL (reference sequence). The clonotype was recovered from a woman in her 50s with acute or convalescent COVID-19. The sequenced sample consisted of peripheral blood. The chain couples TRBV3-1 (or the pseudogene TRBV3-2) to TRBJ1-2; the D is unclear. The CDR3 protein is CASSQGTSGGYGYTF. In DNA, the CDR3 is TGTGCCAGCAGCCAAGGAACCTCCGGTGGCTATGGCTACACCTTC.